A selection of T cell receptor beta chains follows, all from one sample in a study of cytomegalovirus exposure and HLA in healthy donors. Only in-frame clones appear in the TCRdb table, and some are missing; sequencing was by immunoSEQ multiplex PCR. The table shows around 130,000 clones, with around four fifths occurring only once. Sequencing was performed on PBMCs. The receptors come from a woman aged 40 to 50 in good health and CMV-seropositive. Each CDR3 is given with its conserved first and last residue. Each record gives: J gene, V gene, D gene, clone size, CDR3 length, CDR3 protein, CDR3 DNA. The D gene is left open where the match is weak. Size is omitted from some rows. Given values are once, few, many or a class for expanded clones.

>TRBJ2-7|TRBV28|TRBD2|NA|15
CASSSRLAGSREQYF
TGTGCCAGCAGTTCCCGACTAGCGGGATCTCGGGAGCAGTACTTC
>TRBJ2-7|TRBV19|NA|NA|15
CAGSIGRGARSEQYF
TGTGCCGGTAGTATAGGACGGGGGGCTAGGAGCGAGCAGTACTTC
>TRBJ2-3|TRBV19|TRBD2|NA|14
CASRAGGPVAAQYF
TGTGCCAGTAGGGCGGGGGGGCCAGTCGCGGCGCAGTATTTT
>TRBJ1-5|TRBV5-6|TRBD1|NA|14
CASSQDRGTQPQHF
TGTGCCAGCAGTCAAGACAGGGGCACTCAGCCCCAGCATTTT
>TRBJ1-5|TRBV28|NA|once|13
CASSKGVNQPQHF
TGTGCCAGCAGTAAAGGGGTCAATCAGCCCCAGCATTTT
>TRBJ1-2|TRBV5-1|TRBD1|NA|15
CASSLRGGGTGVYTF
TGCGCCAGCAGCTTGAGAGGAGGGGGGACAGGAGTCTACACCTTC
>TRBJ2-1|TRBV28|TRBD2|NA|15
CASSPRLAGGNEQFF
TGTGCCAGCAGTCCCCGACTAGCGGGAGGCAATGAGCAGTTCTTC
>TRBJ2-3|TRBV14|NA|NA|16
CASSQPLTATTDTQYF
TGTGCCAGCAGCCAGCCCCTGACAGCTACGACGGATACGCAGTATTTT
>TRBJ2-1|TRBV7-2|TRBD1|NA|14
CASRSSGGGNEQFF
TGTGCCAGCAGATCTTCAGGGGGCGGCAATGAGCAGTTCTTC
>TRBJ2-3|TRBV9|TRBD2|NA|16
CASSETSGPSTDTQYF
TGTGCCAGCAGCGAGACTAGCGGGCCTAGCACAGATACGCAGTATTTT
>TRBJ1-1|TRBV9|NA|NA|15
CASSVAPYIRAEAFF
TGTGCCAGCAGCGTAGCTCCATATATTCGGGCTGAAGCTTTCTTT
>TRBJ2-7|TRBV28|TRBD1|NA|16
CASSFLTGTGAVEQYF
TGTGCCAGCAGTTTCCTAACCGGGACAGGGGCTGTCGAGCAGTACTTC
>TRBJ1-2|TRBV28|TRBD1|NA|14
CASSPGGRDYGYTF
TGTGCCAGCAGTCCAGGGGGGAGAGACTATGGCTACACCTTC
>TRBJ1-4|TRBV28|TRBD1|NA|15
CASSATGTANEKLFF
TGTGCCAGCAGTGCGACCGGGACAGCTAATGAAAAACTGTTTTTT
>TRBJ1-2|TRBV28|NA|NA|16
CASSSSGQQANYGYTF
TGTGCCAGCAGTTCCTCGGGACAACAAGCTAACTATGGCTACACCTTC
>TRBJ2-2|TRBV2|NA|NA|14
CASSRGGPTGELFF
TGTGCCAGCAGTCGAGGGGGACCCACGGGGGAGCTGTTTTTT
>TRBJ2-3|TRBV9|TRBD2|NA|19
CASSEVPWTSGGPTDTQYF
TGTGCCAGCAGCGAAGTCCCATGGACTAGCGGGGGACCCACAGATACGCAGTATTTT
>TRBJ2-2|TRBV27|TRBD1|NA|16
CASSFVDRANTGELFF
TGTGCCAGCAGTTTCGTGGACAGGGCGAACACCGGGGAGCTGTTTTTT
>TRBJ2-3|TRBV9|TRBD2|few|17
CASSAGLAGASTDTQYF
TGTGCCAGCAGCGCGGGACTAGCGGGGGCGAGCACAGATACGCAGTATTTT
>TRBJ1-4|TRBV7-2|TRBD1|NA|15
CASSIDRATNEKLFF
TGTGCCAGCAGCATTGACAGGGCAACTAATGAAAAACTGTTTTTT
>TRBJ2-3|TRBV7-2|TRBD2|NA|19
CASSLTRLAGGHLTDTQYF
TGTGCCAGCAGCTTAACCCGACTAGCGGGAGGGCATTTGACAGATACGCAGTATTTT
>TRBJ2-2|TRBV7-2|TRBD2|NA|17
CASSFYGLAGNTGELFF
TGTGCCAGCAGCTTTTATGGACTAGCGGGGAACACCGGGGAGCTGTTTTTT
>TRBJ2-5|TRBV2|NA|NA|12
CASSGTGSTQYF
TGTGCCAGCAGTGGGACGGGGTCCACCCAGTACTTC
>TRBJ1-5|TRBV5-1|NA|few|16
CASSLGFAGSNQPQHF
TGCGCCAGCAGCTTGGGGTTCGCAGGTAGCAATCAGCCCCAGCATTTT
>TRBJ1-2|TRBV30|NA|NA|14
CAWTTGPANYGYTF
TGTGCCTGGACTACAGGGCCAGCTAACTATGGCTACACCTTC
>TRBJ2-1|TRBV11-2|NA|once|14
CASSFPQGSNEQFF
TGTGCCAGCAGCTTCCCACAGGGAAGCAATGAGCAGTTCTTC